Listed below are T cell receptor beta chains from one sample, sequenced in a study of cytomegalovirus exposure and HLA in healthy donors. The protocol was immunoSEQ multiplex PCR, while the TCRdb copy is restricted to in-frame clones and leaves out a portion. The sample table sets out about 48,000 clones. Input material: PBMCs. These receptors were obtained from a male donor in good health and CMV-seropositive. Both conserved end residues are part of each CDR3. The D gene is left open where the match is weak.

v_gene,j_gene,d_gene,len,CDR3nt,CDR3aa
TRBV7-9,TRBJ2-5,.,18,TGTGCCAGCAGCTTGCTCGGGGGACTCCGGGAGTCCGTAGAGACCCAGTACTTC,CASSLLGGLRESVETQYF
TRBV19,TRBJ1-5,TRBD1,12,TGTGCCATGCAGGGGGCGGCTCAGCCCCAGCATTTT,CAMQGAAQPQHF
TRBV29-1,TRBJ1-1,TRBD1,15,TGCAGCGTTGAAGATAACTGGACAGGGGGTACTGAAGCTTTCTTT,CSVEDNWTGGTEAFF
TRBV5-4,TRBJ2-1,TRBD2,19,TGTGCCAGCAGCTTGGCTCTAGCGGGGGGAGCTAGCTCCTACAATGAGCAGTTCTTC,CASSLALAGGASSYNEQFF
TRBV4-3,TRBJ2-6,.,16,TGCGCCAGCAGCCAACTCCAGGGCTCTGGGGCCAACGTCCTGACTTTC,CASSQLQGSGANVLTF
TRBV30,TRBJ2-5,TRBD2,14,TGTGCCTGGAGTCAGACTAGCGGGGGTGAAAAGCAGTACTTC,CAWSQTSGGEKQYF
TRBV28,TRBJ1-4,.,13,TGTGCCAGCAGTTTGGAGGCAAATGAAAAACTGTTTTTT,CASSLEANEKLFF
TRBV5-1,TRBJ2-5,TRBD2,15,TGCGCCAGCAGCCCGTCGGGGGGGGCCGGAGAGACCCAGTACTTC,CASSPSGGAGETQYF
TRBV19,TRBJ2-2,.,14,TGTGCCAGTAGTATAGTAGTAGGGGCCGGGGAGCTGTTTTTT,CASSIVVGAGELFF
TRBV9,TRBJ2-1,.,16,TGTGCCAGCAGCCCCCAGGGCGGGGGCCACTACAATGAGCAGTTCTTC,CASSPQGGGHYNEQFF
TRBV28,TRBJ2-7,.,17,TGTGCCAGCAGCTTCACTCTGGACAGCTCTTACGGCTACGAGCAGTACTTC,CASSFTLDSSYGYEQYF
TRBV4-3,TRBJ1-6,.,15,TGCGCCAGCAGCCAAGGGGCAGACTATAATTCACCCCTCCACTTT,CASSQGADYNSPLHF
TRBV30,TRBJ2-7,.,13,TGTGCCTCCGCCGACGGGATCTCCTACGAGCAGTACTTC,CASADGISYEQYF
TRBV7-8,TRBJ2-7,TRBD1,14,TGTGCCAGCAGCTTAATGGACAGGGCGTACGAGCAGTACTTC,CASSLMDRAYEQYF
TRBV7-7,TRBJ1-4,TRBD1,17,TGTGCCAGCAGCTTGCCAGGGGGCCGAAGGACTAATGAAAAACTGTTTTTT,CASSLPGGRRTNEKLFF
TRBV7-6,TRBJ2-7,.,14,TGTGCCAGCAGCCCGGGGGAGCCTCCTAACGAGCAGTACTTC,CASSPGEPPNEQYF
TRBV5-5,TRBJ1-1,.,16,TGTGCCAGCAGCTCTTCACAGGGTATTGGAAACACTGAAGCTTTCTTT,CASSSSQGIGNTEAFF
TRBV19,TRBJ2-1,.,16,TGTGCCAGTAGTCCCCTACCACGTCAGGGTGTCGATGAGCAGTTCTTC,CASSPLPRQGVDEQFF
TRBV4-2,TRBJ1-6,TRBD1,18,TGTGCCAGCAGCGTCCGGGACAGGGACCTTTTGTATAATTCACCCCTCCACTTT,CASSVRDRDLLYNSPLHF
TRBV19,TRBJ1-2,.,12,TGTGCCAGTAGTATCGTGCTAGGTGGCTACACCTTC,CASSIVLGGYTF
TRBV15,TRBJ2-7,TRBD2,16,TGTGCCACCTCGCCTGGGGGGGATACAGATTTTAGCGAGCAGTACTTC,CATSPGGDTDFSEQYF
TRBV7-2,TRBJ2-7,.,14,TGTGCCAGCAGCTTAGGGACAGTCCCCTACGAGCAGTACTTC,CASSLGTVPYEQYF
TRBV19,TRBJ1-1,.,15,TGTGCCACCCTGAAGCCCTCGGCGGGCGACACTGAAGCTTTCTTT,CATLKPSAGDTEAFF
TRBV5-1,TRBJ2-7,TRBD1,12,TGCGCCAGCAGGACAGGGGCCCACGAGCAGTACTTC,CASRTGAHEQYF
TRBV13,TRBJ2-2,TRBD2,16,TGTGCCAGCAGACCTCCTAGCGGGGGGGCCGGCGGGGAGCTGTTTTTT,CASRPPSGGAGGELFF
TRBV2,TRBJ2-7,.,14,TGTGCCAGCAGTGAACAAGGGACAACTTACGAGCAGTACTTC,CASSEQGTTYEQYF
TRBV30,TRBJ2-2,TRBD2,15,TGTGCCTGGACACCTAGCGGGGTGAACACCGGGGAGCTGTTTTTT,CAWTPSGVNTGELFF
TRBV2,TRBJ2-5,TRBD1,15,TGTGCCAGCAGTGGGGGGACAGGGTACGGAGAGACCCAGTACTTC,CASSGGTGYGETQYF
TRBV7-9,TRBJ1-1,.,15,TGTGCCAGCAGCTCCCCTCCGGGTCCTGATTATGAAGCTTTCTTT,CASSSPPGPDYEAFF
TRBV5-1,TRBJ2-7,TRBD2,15,TGCGCCAGCAGCTTTACGGGACTAGTTTCCTACGAGCAGTACTTC,CASSFTGLVSYEQYF
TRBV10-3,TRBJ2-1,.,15,TGTGCCATCAGTGAGCCAGGGGCGACCTACAATGAGCAGTTCTTC,CAISEPGATYNEQFF
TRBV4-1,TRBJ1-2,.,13,TGCGCCAGCAGCCACACAGGGTTTGGAGGCTACACCTTC,CASSHTGFGGYTF
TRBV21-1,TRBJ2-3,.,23,TGTGCCACATTAAAAATAAGTGACGGGGGGACTCCGCTCACCCTCGGCCCCACAGATACGCAGTATTTT,CATLKISDGGTPLTLGPTDTQYF
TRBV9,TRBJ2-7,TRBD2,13,TGTGCCAGCAGCGTCGGGACGGGGGGCGAGCAGTACTTC,CASSVGTGGEQYF
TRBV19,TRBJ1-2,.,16,TGTGCCAGTAGTGTTCCAGGAGGGGCAAGTGGCTATGGCTACACCTTC,CASSVPGGASGYGYTF
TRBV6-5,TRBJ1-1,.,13,TGTGCCAGCAGTTACGGCCTGGGGGGAGAAGCTTTCTTT,CASSYGLGGEAFF
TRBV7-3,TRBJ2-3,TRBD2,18,TGTGCCAGCAGCACCGGGGGTGAGCGGGGGGCCTCCACAGATACGCAGTATTTT,CASSTGGERGASTDTQYF
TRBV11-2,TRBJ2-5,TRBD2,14,TGTGCCAGCAGCCAACTAGCGTTGCAAGAGACCCAGTACTTC,CASSQLALQETQYF